This T cell receptor (beta chain) emerged from a study of CD8 T cells in ankylosing spondylitis. TCRdb re-called the 5' RACE reads through MiXCR, storing one row per CDR3 protein. Found here are 250,000 to 400,000 distinct CDR3 sequences, under 14% of them singletons; the top ten hold 9.1%. The CDR3 length is 12 residues. Germline values: CDR1 DFQATT, CDR2 SNEGSKA (reference sequence). Between the trimmed V and J ends, which lost 3 bases and 3 bases, there was a span of 8 bases. The sample holds many counts of this clonotype. Specimen: blood, either unsorted or a sorted T cell fraction (not recorded which). V usage is TRBV20-1 and J usage is TRBJ1-2; D unresolved. The TCR was taken from a female donor with ankylosing spondylitis or in good health (not recorded which). In DNA, the CDR3 is TGCAGTGCTAGGGTCAGCGACTATGGCTACACCTTC. It specifies CSARVSDYGYTF.